This TCR beta chain was recorded in a study of blood T cells in healthy people across ages (dated by TCRdb to about 2015). For the study in its entirety: In model experiments, template switching captured about one uniquely barcoded TCR beta cDNA molecule for every two T cells. Using deep sequencing normalized with unique cDNA molecular identifiers, the study measured how TCR beta repertoire diversity changes with age. Donors were grouped into four age groups: young (average roughly 16 years), middle-aged (about 38), aged (about 59) and long-lived (around 80). Donors of different ages were randomly distributed across sequencing lanes to avoid experimental bias. Using the same blood draw, the study looked at two additional independent replicas of 1 million unique cDNA reads for two donors, one aged 18 to 29 and the other aged 80 or older.

Summary of the overall study and its limitations: As age increased, observed TCR beta diversity per million T cells dropped in a roughly linear way, and a significant reduction was already evident by age around 41. A strong correlation was found between observed TCR beta diversity and the percentage of naive T cells measured by flow cytometry. Total diversity estimates from one million sequenced T cells were considered lower bounds and underestimates. Bulk unsorted PBMC profiling prevented conclusive comparison of naive and antigen-experienced compartments. Compared with the aged group, more naive CD4+ T cells, fewer expanded clones and increased TCR diversity were shown by the long-lived group, suggesting age selection. Donor CMV infection status was unknown, potentially confounding age-related changes in expanded clonotypes.

The library was made by 5' RACE. The data were produced on an Illumina HiSeq 2500. A second PCR of roughly 6 to 11 cycles was performed with a sample-barcoded 5' primer and a J-beta primer mix. A template-switch 5' adaptor carrying 12 random nucleotides introduced a unique molecular identifier onto each TCR beta cDNA molecule. Each sample yielded at least 3 million CDR3-containing paired-end reads. All of the RNA was converted into first-strand cDNA using the Mint cDNA synthesis kit, with a TRBC-specific oligonucleotide serving as the primer. All cDNA was treated with uracil-DNA glycosylase and then went through a first 18-cycle PCR with the universal primers M1SS and BC2_uni_R. The study's processing was this. For normalization, 1 million high-quality reads were randomly selected from each sample, with every read carrying a distinct molecular identifier. Instead of being binned into consensus sequences, reads that shared molecular identifiers were thrown out. MiTCR, set to a Q25 quality threshold and the strictest error-elimination algorithm, was used for CDR3 identification, clonotype clustering and error correction. A nonparametric unseen species model with Euler transformation was used to estimate lower-bound total TCR beta diversity. TCRdb cleaned the public reads at Q25 with fastp, built clones with MiXCR and kept in-frame beta chains. Under each unique CDR3 protein, matching rows form one entry showing the most common genes and DNA. These V and J calls are TCRdb output, not the study's own analysis. This sample has 920,000 or so distinct CDR3 sequences in its table, and more than 40% of those were observed once. The ten biggest clones cover 18% of the sample.

This clonotype has at least ten counts. Its cognate antigen has yet to be identified. This may come from a read error, since a much larger clone is one base off. Systemically healthy Caucasian individuals from Russia, 35 to 50 in total and aged roughly 6 to 100 years, were included as donors. Each donor gave ten milliliters of peripheral blood, collected into EDTA-treated Vacutainer tubes. PBMCs were isolated by Ficoll-Paque density-gradient centrifugation, with at least 7 million obtained per sample. Trizol reagent was used to extract total RNA from PBMCs, with at least 6 micrograms per sample. For every donor, flow cytometry on a PBMC aliquot measured the percentage of naive CD45RAhigh/CD27high T cells. The sequenced material came from blood. The receptor comes from a woman aged 55-69 years in good health.

The CDR3 in this case is CASSVIAQMETQYF. The DNA sequence follows: TGTGCCAGCAGTGTAATAGCCCAAATGGAGACCCAGTACTTC. The chain is assembled from TRBV12-3 or TRBV12-4 and TRBJ2-5; there is no confident call for the D gene. V loses 5 bases, J loses 5 bases, and the germline ends lie 15 bases apart. From the cysteine up to the phenylalanine, the CDR3 has a length of 14 residues. Kept here is only the CDR3 DNA, which spans 42 bases and is read in frame from base 1.